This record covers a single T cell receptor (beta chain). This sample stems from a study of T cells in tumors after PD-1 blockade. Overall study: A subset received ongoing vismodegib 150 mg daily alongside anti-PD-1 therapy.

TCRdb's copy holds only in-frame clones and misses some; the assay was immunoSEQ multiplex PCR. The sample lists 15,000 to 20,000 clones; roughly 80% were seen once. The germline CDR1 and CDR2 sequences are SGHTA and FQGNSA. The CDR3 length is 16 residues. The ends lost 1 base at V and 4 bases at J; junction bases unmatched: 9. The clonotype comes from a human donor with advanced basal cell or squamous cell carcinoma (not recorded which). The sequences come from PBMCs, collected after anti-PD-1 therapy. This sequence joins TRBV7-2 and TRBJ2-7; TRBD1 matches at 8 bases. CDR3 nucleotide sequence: TGTGCCAGCAGCTTAGTAGTCGGACAGGGTTTTTACGAGCAGTACTTC. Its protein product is CASSLVVGQGFYEQYF.